The 4 T cell receptor beta chains below all came from one sample that was sequenced in a study of T cells in Graves' hyperthyroidism and ophthalmopathy. Researchers amplified the TCR beta CDR3 regions from RNA transcripts. First-round RT-PCR with HTBI primers amplified the TCR CDR3 region. TCRdb processed the multiplex PCR reads anew with MiXCR; each CDR3 protein has one entry. The data show nearly 600,000 distinct CDR3 sequences, 11% to 15% seen once. The specimen was blood. Every receptor here comes from a woman in her twenties or thirties with Graves' hyperthyroidism that later progressed to Graves' ophthalmopathy.

This clonotype was counted many times. The rearrangement uses TRBV12-3 or TRBV12-4 and TRBJ1-6; TRBD1 might be the D (5 bases). Between the trimmed V and J ends, which lost 3 bases and 8 bases, there was a span of 14 bases. The CDR3 is made up of 15 amino acids. The CDR3 bases are TGTGCCAGCAGTTTCAGAACGGGGCCTCATTCACCCCTCCACTTT. It is translated as CASSFRTGPHSPLHF.

This sequence joins TRBV5-1 and TRBJ2-7, with 14 bases fitting TRBD2. Germline V gene lookup returns CDR1 SGHRS and CDR2 YFSETQ. This CDR3 is built from 13 residues. Losses at the gene ends were 5 bases for V and 7 bases for J; bases not matched to a gene: 2. The CDR3 region is CASRWTSGGEQYF. The DNA of the CDR3 is TGCGCCAGCAGATGGACTAGCGGGGGGGAGCAGTACTTC.

The gene calls are TRBV6-1 and TRBJ1-5; D may be TRBD1 (5 bases). Germline loops: CDR1 MNHNS, CDR2 SASEGT. The V end lost 6 bases, the J end lost 1 base, and 16 bases lay between the germline ends. CDR3 length: 16 residues. The CDR3, as DNA: TGTGCCAGCAGGCCCCGGGGGAGGGAAAGCAATCAGCCCCAGCATTTT. Translated: CASRPRGRESNQPQHF.

This clonotype was counted ten times or more. V usage is TRBV7-8 and J usage is TRBJ1-1, with no clear D. The CDR3 covers 13 residues. Trimming cost V 0 bases and J 6 bases, with 8 bases left between them. The V gene's germline CDR1 is SGHVS and CDR2 FQNEAQ. CDR3 residues: CASSLAVSAEAFF. The CDR3 DNA sequence: TGTGCCAGCAGCTTAGCGGTATCGGCTGAAGCTTTCTTT.